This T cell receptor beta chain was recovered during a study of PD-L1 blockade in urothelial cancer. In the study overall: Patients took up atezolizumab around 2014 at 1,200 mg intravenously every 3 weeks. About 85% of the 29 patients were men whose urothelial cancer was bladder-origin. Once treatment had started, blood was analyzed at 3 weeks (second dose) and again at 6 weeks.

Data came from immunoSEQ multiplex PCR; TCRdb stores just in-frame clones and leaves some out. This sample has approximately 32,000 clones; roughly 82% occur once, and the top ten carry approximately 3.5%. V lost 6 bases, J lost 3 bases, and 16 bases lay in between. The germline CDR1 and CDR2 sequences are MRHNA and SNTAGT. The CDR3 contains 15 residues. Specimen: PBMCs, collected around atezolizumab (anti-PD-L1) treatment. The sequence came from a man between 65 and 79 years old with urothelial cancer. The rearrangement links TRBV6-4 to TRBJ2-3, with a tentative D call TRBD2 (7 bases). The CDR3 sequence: CASSLGGASTDTQYF. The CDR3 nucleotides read TGTGCCAGCAGCCTGGGGGGGGCTTCGACAGATACGCAGTATTTT.